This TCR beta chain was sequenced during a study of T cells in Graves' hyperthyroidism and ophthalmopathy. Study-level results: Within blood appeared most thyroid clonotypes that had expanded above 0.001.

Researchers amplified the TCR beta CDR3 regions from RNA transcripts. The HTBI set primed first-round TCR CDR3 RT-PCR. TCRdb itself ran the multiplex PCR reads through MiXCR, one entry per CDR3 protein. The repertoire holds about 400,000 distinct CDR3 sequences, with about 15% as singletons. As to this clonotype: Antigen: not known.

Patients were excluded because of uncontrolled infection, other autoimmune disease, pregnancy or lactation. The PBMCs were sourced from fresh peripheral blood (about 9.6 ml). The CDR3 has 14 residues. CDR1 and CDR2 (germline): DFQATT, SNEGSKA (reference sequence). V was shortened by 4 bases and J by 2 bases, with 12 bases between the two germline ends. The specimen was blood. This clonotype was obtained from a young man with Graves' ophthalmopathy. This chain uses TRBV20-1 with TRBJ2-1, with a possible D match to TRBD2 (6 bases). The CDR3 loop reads CSATLATTYNEQFF. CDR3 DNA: TGCAGTGCTACTCTAGCGACCACCTACAATGAGCAGTTCTTC.